The 7 T cell receptor beta chains below all came from one sample that was sequenced in a study of T cell responses to AZD1222 COVID-19 vaccine. TCRdb's table, derived via immunoSEQ multiplex PCR, lists solely in-frame clones and lacks some. Among under 150,000 clones listed, about 91% were seen once. The specimen comprised peripheral blood, sampled 28 days after the second AZD1222 dose. The receptors originated from an adult who received the AZD1222 COVID-19 vaccine.

This sequence joins TRBV12-3 or TRBV12-4 and TRBJ1-1; D might be TRBD1 (6 bases). The CDR3 runs to 13 residues. The germline V and J ends were trimmed by 9 bases and 0 bases, with 11 bases remaining between them. The CDR3 DNA reads TGTGCCAGTACGACAGGATTGAACACTGAAGCTTTCTTT. Its translation: CASTTGLNTEAFF.

The chain joins TRBV7-9 to TRBJ2-5, with D possibly being TRBD2 (7 bases). V lost 3 bases to trimming and J lost 0 bases, with 11 bases between them. The CDR3 sequence is 15 residues long. Germline CDR1 SEHNR, CDR2 FQNEAQ (reference sequence). The DNA of the CDR3 is TGTGCCAGCAGCTTTCGGGGGGCGGACCAAGAGACCCAGTACTTC. It encodes CASSFRGADQETQYF.

The chain joins TRBV4-1 to TRBJ1-5, with D uncertain. This CDR3 contains 13 residues. Trimming took off 1 base at V and 5 bases at J, with 6 bases between the two ends. Looked up from germline, CDR1 is MGHRA and CDR2 is YSYEKL. The CDR3 nucleotides read TGCGCCAGCAGCCAAGTGTGGGATCAGCCCCAGCATTTT. It is translated as CASSQVWDQPQHF.

The rearrangement links TRBV3-1 (or the pseudogene TRBV3-2) to TRBJ1-2, with TRBD1 as a possible D gene (6 bases). The length of the CDR3 is 15 residues. Trimming stripped 5 bases from V and 0 bases from J, with 13 bases between. Germline V gene sequence: CDR1 LGHDT, CDR2 YNNKEL (reference sequence). The CDR3 DNA follows: TGTGCCAGCAGCTTTACAGGGAAACCTAACTATGGCTACACCTTC. This encodes CASSFTGKPNYGYTF.

The genes are TRBV7-2 and TRBJ1-1; 10 nucleotides agree with TRBD1. Germline V lookup: CDR1 SGHTA, CDR2 FQGNSA. The V and J ends lost 0 bases and 5 bases, in that order; junction bases with no gene match: 3. The CDR3 sequence is 15 residues long. The CDR3 reads CASSLADRGFTEAFF. CDR3 in DNA: TGTGCCAGCAGCTTAGCGGACAGGGGGTTTACTGAAGCTTTCTTT. Full variable domain (remainder filled in from reference TRBV7-2 and TRBJ1-1): GAGVSQSPSNKVTEKGKDVELRCDPISGHTALYWYRQSLGQGLEFLIYFQGNSAPDKSGLPSDRFSAERTGGSVSTLTIQRTQQEDSAVYLCASSLADRGFTEAFFGQGTRLTVV.

This rearrangement joins TRBV2 to TRBJ1-6; D might be TRBD1 (5 bases). Germline CDR1 and CDR2: SNHLY and FYNNEI. The CDR3 covers 11 residues. Trimming took off 8 bases at V and 11 bases at J, with 10 bases between the two ends. CDR3 residues: CASHGGTPLHF. CDR3 nucleotide sequence: TGTGCCAGCCATGGGGGGACACCCCTCCACTTT.

The chain carries TRBV6-1 and TRBJ1-3; D gene unclear. The CDR3 length is 14 residues. CDR1 and CDR2 from the germline V gene are MNHNS and SASEGT. V dropped 1 base and J dropped 2 bases, with 6 bases sitting between them. The DNA for the CDR3 is TGTGCCAGCAGTGAAGTGCGGGCTGGAAACACCATATATTTT. Its translation: CASSEVRAGNTIYF.